This record looks at one T cell receptor beta chain sequence and its context. Its antigen remains unidentified. The data are from a study of CD8+ T cells in alopecia areata. Overall study results and limits: Scalp sample data also include resident alphabeta T cells from normal skin.

The CDR3 runs to 10 residues. V lost 2 bases, J lost 10 bases, and 5 bases lay in between. Germline V gene lookup returns CDR1 MNHEY and CDR2 SMNVEV (reference sequence). The sequencing template was cDNA reverse transcribed from extracted RNA. Sequencing used immunoSEQ multiplex PCR; TCRdb keeps in-frame clones, though not all of them. The repertoire consists of over 150,000 clones, with 50% to 70% occurring once and the leading ten covering roughly 15%. This sequence was found in a human donor with alopecia areata. The specimen comprised CD4+ T cells sorted from blood, sampled at week 0. The rearrangement links TRBV27 to TRBJ1-1; D not certain. CDR3 coding DNA: TGTGCCAGCAGTTTAGGAGGAGCTTTCTTT. Amino acid sequence: CASSLGGAFF.